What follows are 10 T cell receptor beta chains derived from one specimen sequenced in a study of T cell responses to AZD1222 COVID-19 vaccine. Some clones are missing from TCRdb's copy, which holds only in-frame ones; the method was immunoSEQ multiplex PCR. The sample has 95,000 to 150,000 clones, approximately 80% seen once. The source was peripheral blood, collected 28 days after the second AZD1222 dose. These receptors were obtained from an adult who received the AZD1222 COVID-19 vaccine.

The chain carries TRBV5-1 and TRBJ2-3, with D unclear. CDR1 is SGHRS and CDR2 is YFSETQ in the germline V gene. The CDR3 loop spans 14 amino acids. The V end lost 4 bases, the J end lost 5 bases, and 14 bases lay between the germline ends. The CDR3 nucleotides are TGCGCCAGCAGCGTCCGTTGGTTTCTAGATACGCAGTATTTT. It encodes CASSVRWFLDTQYF.

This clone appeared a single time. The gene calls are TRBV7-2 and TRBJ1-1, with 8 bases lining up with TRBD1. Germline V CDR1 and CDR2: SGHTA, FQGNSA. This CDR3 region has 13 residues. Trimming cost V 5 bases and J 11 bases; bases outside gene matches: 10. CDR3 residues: CASSLRQGNEAFF. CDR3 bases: TGTGCCAGCAGCCTTAGACAGGGGAATGAGGCTTTCTTT.

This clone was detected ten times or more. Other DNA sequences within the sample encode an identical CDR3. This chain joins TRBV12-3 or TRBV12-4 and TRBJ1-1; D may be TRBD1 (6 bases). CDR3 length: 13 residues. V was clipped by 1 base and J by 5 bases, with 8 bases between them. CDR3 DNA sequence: TGTGCCAGCAGTTTAGGAGGGGGAACTGAAGCTTTCTTT. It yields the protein CASSLGGGTEAFF.

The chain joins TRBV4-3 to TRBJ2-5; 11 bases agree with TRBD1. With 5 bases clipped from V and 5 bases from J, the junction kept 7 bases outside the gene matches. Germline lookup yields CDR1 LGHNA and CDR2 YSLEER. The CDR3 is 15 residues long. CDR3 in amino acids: CASSIGQGAGETQYF. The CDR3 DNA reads TGCGCCAGCAGCATCGGACAGGGGGCGGGGGAGACCCAGTACTTC.

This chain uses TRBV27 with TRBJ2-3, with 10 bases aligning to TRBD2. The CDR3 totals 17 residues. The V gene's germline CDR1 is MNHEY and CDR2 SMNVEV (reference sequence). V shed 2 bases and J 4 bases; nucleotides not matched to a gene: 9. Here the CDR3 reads CASSLRLERGGPDTQYF. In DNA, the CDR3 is TGTGCCAGCAGTTTACGATTGGAGCGGGGGGGCCCAGATACGCAGTATTTT.

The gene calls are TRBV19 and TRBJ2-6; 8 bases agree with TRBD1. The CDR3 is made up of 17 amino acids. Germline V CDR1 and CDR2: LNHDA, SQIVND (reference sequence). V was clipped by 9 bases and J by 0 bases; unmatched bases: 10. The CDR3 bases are TGTGCCAGCGATAGGGCAGGGGGCGCCTCTGGGGCCAACGTCCTGACTTTC. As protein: CASDRAGGASGANVLTF.

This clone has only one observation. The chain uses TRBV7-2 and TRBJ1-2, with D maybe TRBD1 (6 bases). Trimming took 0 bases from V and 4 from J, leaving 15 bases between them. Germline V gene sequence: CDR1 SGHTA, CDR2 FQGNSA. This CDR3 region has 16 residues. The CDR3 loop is CASSLASWGRSYGYTF. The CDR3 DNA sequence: TGTGCCAGCAGCTTAGCGTCGTGGGGGCGAAGCTATGGCTACACCTTC.

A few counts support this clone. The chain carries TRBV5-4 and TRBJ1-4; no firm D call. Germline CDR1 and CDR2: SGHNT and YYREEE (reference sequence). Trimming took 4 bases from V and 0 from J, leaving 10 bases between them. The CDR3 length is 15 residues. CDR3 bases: TGTGCCAGCAGCGCAAACAGAGCAACTAATGAAAAACTGTTTTTT. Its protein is CASSANRATNEKLFF. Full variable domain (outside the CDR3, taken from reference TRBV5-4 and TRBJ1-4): ETGVTQSPTHLIKTRGQQVTLRCSSQSGHNTVSWYQQALGQGPQFIFQYYREEENGRGNFPPRFSGLQFPNYSSELNVNALELDDSALYLCASSANRATNEKLFFGSGTQLSVL.

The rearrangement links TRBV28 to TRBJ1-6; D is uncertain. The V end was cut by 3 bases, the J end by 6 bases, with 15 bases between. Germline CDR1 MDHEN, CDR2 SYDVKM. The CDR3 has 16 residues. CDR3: CASSFPPSGPNSPLHF. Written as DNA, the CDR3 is TGTGCCAGCAGTTTCCCCCCGTCCGGCCCTAATTCACCCCTCCACTTT.

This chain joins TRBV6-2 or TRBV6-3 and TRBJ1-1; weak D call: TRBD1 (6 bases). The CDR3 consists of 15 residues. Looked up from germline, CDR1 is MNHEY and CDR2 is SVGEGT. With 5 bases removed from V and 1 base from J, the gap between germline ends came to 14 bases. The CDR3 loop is CASSVTGQGNTEAFF. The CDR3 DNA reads TGTGCCAGCAGTGTCACAGGGCAGGGGAACACTGAAGCTTTCTTT.